This TCR beta chain was recovered during a study of low-dose radiotherapy and immunotherapy resistance in tumors. J was trimmed by 0 bases and V by 2 bases; bases with no gene match: 1. This CDR3 has 15 amino acids. Germline values: CDR1 SGDLS, CDR2 YYNGEE. Primers used for first-strand cDNA, a TRAV- and TRBV-specific set, covered both alpha and beta chains. TCR amplification ran approximately 22 PCR cycles using constant-region and V-primer adapter primers. TCRdb reanalysed the reads using MiXCR and keeps one entry per CDR3 protein. The sample lists tens of thousands of distinct CDR3 sequences; 25% to 40% were seen once. Time point indicated: before trial treatment.

The genes are TRBV9 and TRBJ2-5; TRBD2 agrees at 10 bases. Sequenced here: PBMCs, sampled before treatment. This TCR was sampled from a male donor with gallbladder cancer. Here the CDR3 DNA reads TGTGCCAGCAGCGTTAGCGGGAGGTACCAAGAGACCCAGTACTTC. Residues: CASSVSGRYQETQYF.